This TCR beta chain was identified during a study of T-cell memory formation after mild COVID-19. Study as a whole: TCR clusters were largely donor specific.

The 5'RACE method, run with constant-segment primers, produced TCR alpha and TCR beta cDNA libraries (carrying sample barcodes and UMIs). TCRdb reprocessed the 5' RACE reads with MiXCR, giving one entry per CDR3 protein. This table has 400,000 to 500,000 distinct CDR3 sequences, 15% to 25% appearing once. The CDR3 is 14 amino acids. Germline V gene sequence: CDR1 SGHDT, CDR2 YYEEEE. With 5 bases clipped from V and 6 bases from J, the junction kept 11 bases outside the gene matches. Study-wide results and limits: That cross-reactive memory joined was suggested by some responding clones appearing in pre-infection memory. Mainly CM and EM harbored the contracting CD4+ clones; mainly EMRA harbored the CD8+ ones.

This clonotype was seen more than once but under ten times. Its target is not known. The TCR originated in an adult woman who had mild COVID-19 (a few samples of this study predate the infection). Cell type and time point are not known. Sequencing was performed on PBMCs or a T cell subset sorted from them (not recorded which). This chain joins TRBV5-6 and TRBJ2-7; TRBD2 aligns across 7 bases. The CDR3 sequence is CASSGLGGTGEQYF. For the CDR3, the DNA is TGTGCCAGCAGTGGACTAGGTGGGACCGGCGAGCAGTACTTC.